Detailed here is one T cell receptor beta chain. Its antigen is unknown. The sample belongs to a study of Tregs in tolerant kidney transplant recipients. Findings and limits, study-wide: Few patients were studied, so findings need validation in larger groups. This study did not directly address biological reproducibility.

The repertoire was sequenced with immunoSEQ multiplex PCR; TCRdb's copy has only in-frame clones and lacks some. The sample lists approximately 90,000 clones, 85% to 95% seen once, with 4.7% in the top ten. In germline, CDR1 is MGHRA, CDR2 YSYEKL. The V gene end was trimmed by 0 bases and the J gene end by 2 bases; junction bases not matched to a gene: 8. The CDR3 runs 18 residues. Thawed PBMCs were FACS-sorted into unstimulated CD4+CD25+CD127- regulatory T cells, CD4+CD25- non-regulatory cells, CD4 and CD8 cells. The sequence was obtained from a human donor in good health. This chain connects TRBV4-1 to TRBJ2-1, with TRBD1 identical over 9 bases. Sequenced sample: CD8+ T cells from blood. CDR3 loop: CASSQEPPWTGAYNEQFF. In nucleotides, the CDR3 is TGCGCCAGCAGCCAAGAACCTCCGTGGACAGGGGCCTACAATGAGCAGTTCTTC.